The clone carrying this TCR beta chain was observed a handful of times. The data belong to a study of blood T cell repertoires in COVID-19. At the level of the study: The recovered donors of Cohort 3 showed two negative PCRs, clearance, or symptom resolution. Sites across the United States, Italy and Spain contributed samples from acute and convalescent COVID-19.

CDR1 and CDR2 (germline): KGHSH, LQKENI. The length of the CDR3 is 18 residues. V trimming: 1 base; J trimming: 0 bases; junction bases outside the gene matches: 2. Per the original methods: For nucleated cells, counts were estimated from reference gene primer amplification. Method: immunoSEQ multiplex PCR; TCRdb's copy keeps in-frame clones and lacks some. Clone size and V and J calls were adopted from that table, with D and trimming inferred from the DNA. Found here are roughly 160,000 clones, around 80% of them singletons; the top ten hold 15% to 20%. The study drew participants aged roughly 18 to 95 years from 20 to 30 US areas.

The chain links TRBV18 to TRBJ2-6, with 11 bases aligning to TRBD1. Sequencing was carried out using PBMCs or T cells enriched from blood (not recorded which). The clonotype comes from a woman in her 70s in a cohort exposed to, infected with or recovered from COVID-19 (not recorded which). The DNA of the CDR3 is TGTGCCAGCTCACCACGGACAGGGGGCCACTCTGGGGCCAACGTCCTGACTTTC. It encodes CASSPRTGGHSGANVLTF. The whole variable domain, remainder taken from reference TRBV18 and TRBJ2-6, is NAGVMQNPRHLVRRRGQEARLRCSPMKGHSHVYWYRQLPEEGLKFMVYLQKENIIDESGMPKERFSAEFPKEGPSILRIQQVVRGDSAAYFCASSPRTGGHSGANVLTFGAGSRLTVL.